The 11 T cell receptor beta chains presented below share a single source sample, sequenced in a study of CD8 T cells in Susac syndrome. Random hexamers were used to reverse transcribe an amount of 0.5 to 1 ug RNA. TCRdb reprocessed the immunoSEQ multiplex PCR reads with MiXCR, giving one entry per CDR3 protein. The table includes 90,000 to 150,000 distinct CDR3 sequences, 85% to 95% detected once. Input material: CD8+ T cells from PBMCs. Receptor source: a human donor in good health.

The CDR3 sequence: CASSFDRDQPQHF. In DNA, the CDR3 is TGTGCCAGCAGCTTCGACAGAGATCAGCCCCAGCATTTT. The gene calls are TRBV7-2 and TRBJ1-5; perhaps TRBD1 as D (5 bases). The V end was cut by 3 bases, the J end by 5 bases, with 8 bases between. Per the germline V gene, CDR1 is SGHTA and CDR2 is FQGNSA. The CDR3 extends over 13 amino acids.

This rearrangement joins TRBV7-6 to TRBJ2-1; D may be TRBD2 (5 bases). Germline values: CDR1 SGHVS, CDR2 FNYEAQ. This CDR3 has 13 residues. The V end lost 3 bases, the J end lost 2 bases, and 5 bases lay between the germline ends. CDR3 nucleotide sequence: TGTGCCAGCAGCTTCGGGGCCTACAATGAGCAGTTCTTC. It is translated as CASSFGAYNEQFF.

This chain joins TRBV29-1 and TRBJ2-7, with 7 bases aligning to TRBD1. Trimming cost V 8 bases and J 1 base; bases outside gene matches: 5. Per the germline V gene, CDR1 is SQVTM and CDR2 is ANQGSEA. The CDR3 runs 12 residues. This chain's CDR3 is CSTRGQSYEQYF. Here the CDR3 DNA reads TGCAGCACTCGGGGACAGTCCTACGAGCAGTACTTC.

V is TRBV2 and J is TRBJ2-1; no definite D call. This CDR3 has 12 amino acids. Germline-derived CDR1 and CDR2 are SNHLY and FYNNEI. V was cut by 8 bases and J by 6 bases, with 11 bases left in between. The CDR3 nucleotides are TGTGCCAGCCGGGCTGACTCCAATGAGCAGTTCTTC. It is translated as CASRADSNEQFF.

Here the CDR3 DNA reads TGTGCCAGCAGCTCCCCTCAGGGTAACGACTACGAGCAGTACTTC. It codes for CASSSPQGNDYEQYF. The chain links TRBV7-9 to TRBJ2-7; the D gene is possibly TRBD1 (5 bases). Germline V gene sequence: CDR1 SEHNR, CDR2 FQNEAQ (reference sequence). V was shortened by 4 bases and J by 3 bases, with 16 bases between the two germline ends. The CDR3 runs to 15 residues.

The chain joins TRBV7-9 to TRBJ2-3; D is possibly TRBD2 (6 bases). The germline V gene has CDR1 SEHNR and CDR2 FQNEAQ (reference sequence). The V gene lost 1 base and the J gene lost 2 bases, with 10 bases spanning the gap. The CDR3 has 15 residues. The CDR3 here is CASSLGGMVTDTQYF. CDR3 coding DNA: TGTGCCAGCAGCTTAGGCGGGATGGTCACAGATACGCAGTATTTT.

The chain carries TRBV15 and TRBJ2-5; TRBD2 matches 7 bases. The CDR3 consists of 14 residues. After removal of 5 bases from V and 0 bases from J, the junction contained 3 bases not matched to a gene. The V gene's germline CDR1 is LNHNV and CDR2 YYDKDF (reference sequence). The DNA of the CDR3 is TGTGCCACCAGCCCGGGGAGGGACCAAGAGACCCAGTACTTC. Its protein product is CATSPGRDQETQYF.

V gene TRBV29-1 combines with J gene TRBJ1-3; D is unclear. The germline V and J ends were trimmed by 4 bases and 1 base, with 14 bases remaining between them. This CDR3 has 15 amino acids. The V gene's germline CDR1 is SQVTM and CDR2 ANQGSEA. CDR3 coding DNA: TGCAGCGTTGGTGAGGCTCTGGTTTCTGGAAACACCATATATTTT. This codes for CSVGEALVSGNTIYF.

This clonotype occurred once. The rearrangement joins TRBV7-8 to TRBJ2-7, with 8 nucleotides matching TRBD1. V lost 1 base and J lost 3; bases outside the gene matches: 17. Germline CDR1 and CDR2: SGHVS and FQNEAQ. The length of the CDR3 is 19 residues. CDR3 amino acids: CASSLGGVFGQGLFYEQYF. The CDR3 bases are TGTGCCAGCAGCTTAGGAGGGGTTTTCGGACAGGGCCTTTTCTACGAGCAGTACTTC.

V is TRBV6-4 and J is TRBJ1-6; D unresolved. CDR1 and CDR2 (germline): MRHNA, SNTAGT. The germline V and J ends were trimmed by 3 bases and 9 bases, with 12 bases remaining between them. This CDR3 is built from 14 residues. CDR3 coding DNA: TGTGCCAGCAGTGATCACGGGCGGGGTTCACCCCTCCACTTT. Its protein is CASSDHGRGSPLHF.

This rearrangement joins TRBV20-1 to TRBJ2-7; D possibly corresponds to TRBD2 (5 bases). This CDR3 region has 14 residues. Per the germline V gene, CDR1 is DFQATT and CDR2 is SNEGSKA (reference sequence). Deletions cut 2 bases from V and 6 bases from J, with 17 bases between. The CDR3 DNA reads TGCAGTGCTAGAATAATAGCGATTTCTCGCGAGCAGTACTTC. Protein sequence: CSARIIAISREQYF.